This T cell receptor beta chain was captured by sequencing in a study of T cell responses to AZD1222 COVID-19 vaccine. Details on this clone: The target antigen is unknown.

Method: immunoSEQ multiplex PCR; TCRdb's copy keeps in-frame clones and lacks some. The sample shows 95,000 to 100,000 clones, approximately 84% of them seen only once. Trimming shortened V by 6 bases and J by 0 bases, and 9 bases separated the two germline ends. Germline V gene lookup returns CDR1 MNHEY and CDR2 SVGAGI. The CDR3 consists of 14 residues. Overall study results and limits: Repertoire collection took place solely once the T cell response had peaked. Donors were mostly white British, more females; clonal diversity possibly underestimated. The number of AZD1222 recipients seropositive at baseline was only five to seven.

This chain uses TRBV6-5 with TRBJ1-3; no definite D call. This specimen consisted of peripheral blood, obtained on day 0 of AZD1222 vaccination. This receptor was taken from an adult in good health. As DNA, the CDR3 is TGTGCCAGCAGCGTAACAGTCTCTGGAAACACCATATATTTT. This codes for CASSVTVSGNTIYF.